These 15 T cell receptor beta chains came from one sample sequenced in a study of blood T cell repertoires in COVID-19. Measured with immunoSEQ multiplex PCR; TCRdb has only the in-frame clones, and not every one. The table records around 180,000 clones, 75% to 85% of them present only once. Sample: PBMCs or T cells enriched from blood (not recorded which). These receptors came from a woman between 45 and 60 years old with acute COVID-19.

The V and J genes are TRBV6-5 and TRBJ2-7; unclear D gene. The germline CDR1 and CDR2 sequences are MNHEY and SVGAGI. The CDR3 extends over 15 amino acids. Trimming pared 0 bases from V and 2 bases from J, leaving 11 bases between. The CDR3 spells CASSYSPTGTYEQYV. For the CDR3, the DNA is TGTGCCAGCAGTTACTCCCCGACGGGTACCTACGAGCAGTACGTC.

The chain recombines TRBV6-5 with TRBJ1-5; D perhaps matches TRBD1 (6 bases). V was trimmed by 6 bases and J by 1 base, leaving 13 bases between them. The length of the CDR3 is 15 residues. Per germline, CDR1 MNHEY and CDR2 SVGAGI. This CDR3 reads CASRNNRDSNQPQHF. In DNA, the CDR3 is TGTGCCAGCAGAAACAACAGGGACAGCAATCAGCCCCAGCATTTT.

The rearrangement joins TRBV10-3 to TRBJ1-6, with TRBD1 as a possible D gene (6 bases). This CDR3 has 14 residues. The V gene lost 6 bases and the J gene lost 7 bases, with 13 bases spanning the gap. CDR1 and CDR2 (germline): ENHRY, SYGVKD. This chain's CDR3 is CAIRETGVNSPLHF. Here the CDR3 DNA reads TGTGCCATCAGGGAGACAGGCGTGAATTCACCCCTCCACTTT.

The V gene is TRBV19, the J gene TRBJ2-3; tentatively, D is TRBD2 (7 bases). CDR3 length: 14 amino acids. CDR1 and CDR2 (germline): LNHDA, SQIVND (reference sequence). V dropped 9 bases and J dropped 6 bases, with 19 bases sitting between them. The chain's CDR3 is CASSGGRLRDTQYF. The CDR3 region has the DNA TGTGCCAGCTCGGGGGGCCGGTTGCGGGATACGCAGTATTTT.

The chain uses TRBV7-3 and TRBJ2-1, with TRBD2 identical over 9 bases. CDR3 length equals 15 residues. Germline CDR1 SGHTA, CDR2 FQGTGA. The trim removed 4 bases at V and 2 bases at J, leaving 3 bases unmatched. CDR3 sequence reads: CASSSGGGAYNEQFF. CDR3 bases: TGTGCCAGCAGCTCCGGCGGGGGGGCCTACAATGAGCAGTTCTTC.

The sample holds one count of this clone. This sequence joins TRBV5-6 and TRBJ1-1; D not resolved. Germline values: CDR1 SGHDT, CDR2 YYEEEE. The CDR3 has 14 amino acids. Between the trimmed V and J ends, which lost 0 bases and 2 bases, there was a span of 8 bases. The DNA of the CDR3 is TGTGCCAGCAGCTTGGCTACCATTAACACTGAAGCTTTCTTT. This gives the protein CASSLATINTEAFF.

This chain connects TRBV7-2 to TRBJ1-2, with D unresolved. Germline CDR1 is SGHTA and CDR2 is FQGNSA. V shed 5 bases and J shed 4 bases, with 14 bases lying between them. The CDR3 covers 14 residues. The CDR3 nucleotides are TGTGCCAGCAGCATGACCCTGAGGAGCTATGGCTACACCTTC. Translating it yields CASSMTLRSYGYTF.

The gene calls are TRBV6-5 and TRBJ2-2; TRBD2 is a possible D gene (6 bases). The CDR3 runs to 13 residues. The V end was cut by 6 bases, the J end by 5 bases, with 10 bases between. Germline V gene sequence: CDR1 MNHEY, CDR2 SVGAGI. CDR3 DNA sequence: TGTGCCAGCAGAACCGGGGGAACCGGGGAGCTGTTTTTT. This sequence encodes CASRTGGTGELFF.

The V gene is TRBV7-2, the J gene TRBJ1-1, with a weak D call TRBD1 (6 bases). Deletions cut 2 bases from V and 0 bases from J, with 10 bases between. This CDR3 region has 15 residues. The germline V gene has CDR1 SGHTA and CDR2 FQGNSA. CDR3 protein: CASSLKGHLNTEAFF. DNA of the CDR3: TGTGCCAGCAGCTTAAAGGGACACCTGAACACTGAAGCTTTCTTT.

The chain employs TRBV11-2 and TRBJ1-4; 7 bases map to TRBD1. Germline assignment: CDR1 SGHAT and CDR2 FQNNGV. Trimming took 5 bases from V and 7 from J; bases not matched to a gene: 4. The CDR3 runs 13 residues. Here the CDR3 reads CASSPQGFEKLFF. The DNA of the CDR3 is TGTGCCAGCAGCCCACAGGGGTTTGAAAAACTGTTTTTT. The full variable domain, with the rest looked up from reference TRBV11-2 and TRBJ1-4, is EAGVAQSPRYKIIEKRQSVAFWCNPISGHATLYWYQQILGQGPKLLIQFQNNGVVDDSQLPKDRFSAERLKGVDSTLKIQPAKLEDSAVYLCASSPQGFEKLFFGSGTQLSVL.

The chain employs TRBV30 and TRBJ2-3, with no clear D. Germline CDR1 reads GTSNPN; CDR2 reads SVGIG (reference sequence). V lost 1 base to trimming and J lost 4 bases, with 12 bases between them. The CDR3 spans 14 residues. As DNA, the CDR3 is TGTGCCTGGAGTGCTCTGCGCTTCGCAGATACGCAGTATTTT. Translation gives CAWSALRFADTQYF. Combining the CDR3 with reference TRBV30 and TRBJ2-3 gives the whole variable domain SQTIHQWPATLVQPVGSPLSLECTVEGTSNPNLYWYRQAAGRGLQLLFYSVGIGQISSEVPQNLSASRPQDRQFILSSKKLLLSDSGFYLCAWSALRFADTQYFGPGTRLTVL.

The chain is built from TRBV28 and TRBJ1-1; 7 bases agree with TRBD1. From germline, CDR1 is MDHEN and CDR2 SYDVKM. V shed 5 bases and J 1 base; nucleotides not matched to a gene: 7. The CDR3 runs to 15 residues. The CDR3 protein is CASSLRQGQNTEAFF. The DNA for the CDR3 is TGTGCCAGCAGTCTACGACAGGGCCAGAACACTGAAGCTTTCTTT.

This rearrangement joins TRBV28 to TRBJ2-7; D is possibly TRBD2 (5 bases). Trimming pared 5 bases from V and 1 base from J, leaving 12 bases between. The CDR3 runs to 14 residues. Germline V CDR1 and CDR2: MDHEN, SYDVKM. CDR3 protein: CASSIEGRSYEQYV. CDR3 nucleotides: TGTGCCAGCAGTATTGAGGGCCGATCCTACGAGCAGTACGTC.

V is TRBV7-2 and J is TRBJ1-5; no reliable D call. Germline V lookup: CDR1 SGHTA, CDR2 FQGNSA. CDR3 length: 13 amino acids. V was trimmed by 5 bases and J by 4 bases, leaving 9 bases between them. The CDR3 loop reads CASSLELNQPQHF. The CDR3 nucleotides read TGTGCCAGCAGCCTGGAGTTGAATCAGCCCCAGCATTTT. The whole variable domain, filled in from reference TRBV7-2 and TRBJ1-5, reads GAGVSQSPSNKVTEKGKDVELRCDPISGHTALYWYRQSLGQGLEFLIYFQGNSAPDKSGLPSDRFSAERTGGSVSTLTIQRTQQEDSAVYLCASSLELNQPQHFGDGTRLSIL.

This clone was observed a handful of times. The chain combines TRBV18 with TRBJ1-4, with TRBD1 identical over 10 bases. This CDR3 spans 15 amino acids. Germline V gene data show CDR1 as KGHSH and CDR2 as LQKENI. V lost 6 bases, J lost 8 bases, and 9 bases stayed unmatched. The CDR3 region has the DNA TGTGCCAGCTCGGACGGACAGGGGGTATTGGAAAAACTGTTTTTT. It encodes CASSDGQGVLEKLFF.